Following are 17 T cell receptor beta chains from one sample sequenced in a study of CD8+ T cells in alopecia areata. Treatment given: oral pan-JAK inhibitor, 5-10 mg twice daily. RNA extraction and reverse transcription yielded cDNA as sequencing template. Only in-frame clones appear in the TCRdb table, and some are missing; sequencing was by immunoSEQ multiplex PCR. This sample has about 210,000 clones, with about three fifths found just once. Sequencing was performed on CD4+ T cells sorted from blood, taken at week 4, from a patient treated with tofacitinib. These receptors came from a human donor with alopecia areata.

V is TRBV12-5 and J is TRBJ2-7; D not certain. This CDR3 is 12 amino acids long. V shed 5 bases and J shed 3 bases, with 8 bases lying between them. Germline assignment: CDR1 LGHNT and CDR2 FRNRAP. In DNA form, the CDR3 reads TGTGCTAGTGGTCCACAAAACTACGAGCAGTACTTC. Protein product: CASGPQNYEQYF.

V and J are TRBV7-6 and TRBJ1-1; 9 bases are a match to TRBD1. J gave up 2 bases and V 5 bases, and 3 bases lay outside the gene matches. Germline CDR1 SGHVS, CDR2 FNYEAQ. The CDR3 totals 14 residues. The CDR3 DNA follows: TGTGCCAGCAGCATGACAGGGGGAAACACTGAAGCTTTCTTT. Residues: CASSMTGGNTEAFF.

This sequence joins TRBV4-3 and TRBJ2-1; 10 bases are shared with TRBD2. This CDR3 region has 18 residues. Germline V lookup: CDR1 LGHNA, CDR2 YSLEER. V trimming: 0 bases; J trimming: 4 bases; junction bases outside the gene matches: 9. The CDR3: CASSQDSPGLAAYNEQFF. The CDR3 DNA follows: TGCGCCAGCAGCCAAGATAGCCCTGGACTAGCGGCATACAATGAGCAGTTCTTC.

A few counts support this clone. This chain connects TRBV2 to TRBJ2-1; D might be TRBD1 or TRBD2, each matching 5 bases. V dropped 5 bases and J dropped 7 bases, with 24 bases sitting between them. There are 17 residues in the CDR3. Germline CDR1 and CDR2: SNHLY and FYNNEI. The CDR3 loop is CASSPPGTSLRGNEQFF. Here the CDR3 DNA reads TGTGCCAGCAGTCCCCCGGGGACCTCCCTGAGGGGAAATGAGCAGTTCTTC.

The chain uses TRBV4-3 and TRBJ1-1; possible D gene TRBD1, 5 bases. V was trimmed by 3 bases and J by 4 bases, leaving 15 bases between them. CDR1 LGHNA and CDR2 YSLEER come from the germline V gene. The CDR3 loop spans 15 amino acids. CDR3 loop: CASSHGVAGGTEAFF. The CDR3 DNA reads TGCGCCAGCAGCCATGGGGTCGCCGGGGGCACTGAAGCTTTCTTT.

As to this clone: No conserved phenylalanine or tryptophan is present at the end of the CDR3, so a read error is the likely explanation. The chain uses TRBV30 and TRBJ2-4; no definite D call. Trimming cost V 1 base and J 9 bases, with 10 bases left between them. This CDR3 comprises 12 residues. Germline loops: CDR1 GTSNPN, CDR2 SVGIG (reference sequence). CDR3 loop: CAWSADLPIQYL. Here the CDR3 DNA reads TGTGCCTGGAGTGCTGACCTACCCATTCAGTACTTG.

This clone was counted a single time. The rearrangement links TRBV15 to TRBJ1-5; perhaps TRBD1 as D (5 bases). From germline, CDR1 is LNHNV and CDR2 YYDKDF (reference sequence). The CDR3 has 12 amino acids. Trimming took off 2 bases at V and 10 bases at J, with 9 bases between the two ends. The CDR3 coding sequence is TGTGCCACCAGCAGACAGGGTAGACCCCAGCATTTT. Encoded protein: CATSRQGRPQHF.

This sequence joins TRBV30 and TRBJ2-1, with unresolved D. CDR1 is GTSNPN and CDR2 is SVGIG in the germline V gene (reference sequence). This CDR3 spans 12 amino acids. V lost 4 bases to trimming and J lost 9 bases, with 13 bases between them. The CDR3 loop reads CAWTQQPVEQFF. The CDR3 nucleotides are TGTGCCTGGACCCAGCAGCCCGTTGAGCAGTTCTTC.

The CDR3 protein is CATSIWGGEQYF. CDR3 nucleotides: TGTGCCACCAGCATTTGGGGTGGAGAGCAGTACTTC. The chain employs TRBV15 and TRBJ2-7; the D is unclear. CDR1 LNHNV and CDR2 YYDKDF come from the germline V gene (reference sequence). The CDR3 extends over 12 amino acids. Trimming pared 4 bases from V and 7 bases from J, leaving 11 bases between. Together with reference TRBV15 and TRBJ2-7, the CDR3 gives the full variable domain: DAMVIQNPRYQVTQFGKPVTLSCSQTLNHNVMYWYQQKSSQAPKLLFHYYDKDFNNEADTPDNFQSRRPNTSFCFLDIRSPGLGDTAMYLCATSIWGGEQYFGPGTRLTVT.

The J gene is TRBJ1-1, the V gene TRBV14; no firm D call. Germline V gene data show CDR1 as SGHDN and CDR2 as FVKESK. V was pared by 1 base and J by 5 bases, with 11 bases between. There are 14 residues in the CDR3. DNA of the CDR3: TGTGCCAGCAGCCAAGGAACGGCCGTGACTGAAGCTTTCTTT. Amino acids: CASSQGTAVTEAFF.

As DNA, the CDR3 is TGTGCCAGCAGACCTGACAGGGCAGGCAATTCACCCCTCCACTTT. Translation gives CASRPDRAGNSPLHF. V usage is TRBV5-4 and J usage is TRBJ1-6; 7 bases fit TRBD1. Germline lookup yields CDR1 SGHNT and CDR2 YYREEE (reference sequence). Germline trimming cut 5 bases from V and 7 bases from J; bases unmatched to any gene: 9. The CDR3 is made up of 15 amino acids.

The chain uses TRBV10-2 and TRBJ1-2; no reliable D call. CDR1 WSHSY and CDR2 SAAADI come from the germline V gene. CDR3 length: 12 residues. V was shortened by 0 bases and J by 5 bases, with 4 bases between the two germline ends. Here the CDR3 DNA reads TGCGCCAGCAGTGAGTCCCGGTATGGCTACACCTTC. Translation gives CASSESRYGYTF.

The J gene is TRBJ2-6, the V gene TRBV5-6, with 8 bases lining up with TRBD1. V dropped 2 bases and J dropped 3; count of bases not matched to a gene: 4. This CDR3 region has 16 residues. Germline CDR1 is SGHDT and CDR2 is YYEEEE. This CDR3 reads CASSFGQGLGANVLTF. The CDR3 DNA is TGTGCCAGCAGCTTCGGACAGGGACTTGGGGCCAACGTCCTGACTTTC. Variable domain in full (rest from reference TRBV5-6 and TRBJ2-6): DAGVTQSPTHLIKTRGQQVTLRCSPKSGHDTVSWYQQALGQGPQFIFQYYEEEERQRGNFPDRFSGHQFPNYSSELNVNALLLGDSALYLCASSFGQGLGANVLTFGAGSRLTVL.

The rearrangement joins TRBV14 to TRBJ2-5; 9 bases are shared with TRBD1. The junction had 7 bases not matched to a gene; V was cut back by 0 bases and J by 5 bases. The CDR3 covers 16 residues. The V gene's germline CDR1 is SGHDN and CDR2 FVKESK. The CDR3 region has the DNA TGTGCCAGCAGCCAAGAAACCTACAGGGGGCTGGAGACCCAGTACTTC. Translation: CASSQETYRGLETQYF.

The rearrangement joins TRBV15 to TRBJ1-6; D unresolved. Trimming took off 0 bases at V and 14 bases at J, with 17 bases between the two ends. The CDR3 spans 15 residues. CDR1 is LNHNV, CDR2 YYDKDF, per germline (reference sequence). CDR3 nucleotide sequence: TGTGCCACCAGCAGAGATCAGGTGTCGGACCTTACCCTCCACTTT. Protein: CATSRDQVSDLTLHF.

The chain carries TRBV6-5 and TRBJ1-1; D unresolved. The CDR3 covers 13 residues. Trimming took 2 bases from V and 3 from J, leaving 7 bases between them. In germline, CDR1 is MNHEY, CDR2 SVGAGI. CDR3 bases: TGTGCCAGCAGTTACACGAAGGACACTGAAGCTTTCTTT. Translating it yields CASSYTKDTEAFF.

A note on this clone: Other DNA sequences in the sample encode the same CDR3. This sequence joins TRBV5-1 and TRBJ2-1; 7 nucleotides agree with TRBD2. J was trimmed by 7 bases and V by 0 bases; bases with no gene match: 1. Germline loops: CDR1 SGHRS, CDR2 YFSETQ. This CDR3 is 13 amino acids long. The CDR3 DNA sequence: TGCGCCAGCAGCTTGGCCGGGGGGAATGAGCAGTTCTTC. Protein: CASSLAGGNEQFF.